This TCR beta chain is drawn from a study of T cell changes during pregnancy in multiple sclerosis. The table came from immunoSEQ multiplex PCR; TCRdb's copy has only in-frame clones and leaves some out. The sample records about 20,000 clones, approximately 90% being singletons. The germline V gene encodes CDR1 SGHTA and CDR2 FQGNSA. V shed 6 bases and J shed 5 bases, with 14 bases lying between them. This CDR3 has 13 amino acids. The input for sequencing was CD8+ T cells from peripheral blood mononuclear cells, taken in the third trimester of pregnancy. This sequence originates from a female donor in good health, enrolled as a control in a pregnancy study. The chain combines TRBV7-2 with TRBJ2-7; no clear D gene. The CDR3 is CASSSSGSHEQYF. In nucleotides, the CDR3 is TGTGCCAGCAGTTCTTCCGGTTCCCACGAGCAGTACTTC.